These 5 T cell receptor beta chains came from one sample sequenced in a study of T cell repertoires and HLA-DP antigens. Antigen specificity for these receptors is unknown. TCRdb's table, derived via immunoSEQ multiplex PCR, lists solely in-frame clones and lacks some. The sample has 55,000 to 80,000 clones, 80% seen once. Material: CD4+ T cells from PBMCs. The receptors derive from a man between 60 and 70 years old in good health and CMV-seronegative.

This clone has just a few counts. The same CDR3 arises from other DNA sequences in this sample as well. This rearrangement joins TRBV7-8 to TRBJ1-2, with TRBD1 as a possible D gene (6 bases). This CDR3 spans 13 amino acids. Germline V gene sequence: CDR1 SGHVS, CDR2 FQNEAQ. Trimming stripped 5 bases from V and 1 base from J, with 8 bases between. CDR3 in amino acids: CASSPDSNYGYTF. The CDR3 DNA reads as TGTGCCAGCAGCCCGGACAGTAACTATGGCTACACCTTC. Drawing the rest from reference TRBV7-8 and TRBJ1-2, the complete variable domain is GAGVSQSPRYKVAKRGQDVALRCDPISGHVSLFWYQQALGQGPEFLTYFQNEAQLDKSGLPSDRFFAERPEGSVSTLKIQRTQQEDSAVYLCASSPDSNYGYTFGSGTRLTVV.

The genes are TRBV5-8 and TRBJ2-3; TRBD2 matches 14 bases. Germline CDR1 reads SGHTS; CDR2 reads YDEGEE. The junction had 4 bases not matched to a gene; V was cut back by 5 bases and J by 5 bases. CDR3 length: 15 residues. CDR3: CASRGTSGSRDTQYF. DNA for the CDR3: TGTGCCAGCAGGGGGACTAGCGGGAGTAGAGATACGCAGTATTTT.

This sequence joins TRBV23-1 and TRBJ2-3; 8 nucleotides align to TRBD1. TRBV23-1 qualifies as an ORF whose function is uncertain. CDR3 length equals 16 residues. V lost 6 bases and J lost 0; bases outside the gene matches: 8. CDR3 nucleotide sequence: TGCGCCAGCAGGCATACAGGGGGGCTTAGCACAGATACGCAGTATTTT. The encoded protein is CASRHTGGLSTDTQYF.

CDR3 sequence (DNA): TGTGCCAGCAGTTCGGACAGTAACTACAATGAGCAGTTCTTC. Translated, it gives CASSSDSNYNEQFF. The chain is built from TRBV28 and TRBJ2-1; possibly TRBD1 for D (6 bases). Per the germline V gene, CDR1 is MDHEN and CDR2 is SYDVKM. The V gene lost 4 bases and the J gene lost 3 bases, with 10 bases spanning the gap. The CDR3 is made up of 14 amino acids.

This sequence joins TRBV5-6 and TRBJ1-4; D is undetermined. V lost 3 bases to trimming and J lost 3 bases, with 15 bases between them. Germline CDR1 reads SGHDT; CDR2 reads YYEEEE. The CDR3 is 16 amino acids. The CDR3 loop reads CASSSGPPRSNEKLFF. DNA of the CDR3: TGTGCCAGCAGCTCCGGGCCGCCCAGATCTAATGAAAAACTGTTTTTT.